This record concerns one T cell receptor beta chain sequence. CDR1 SNHLY and CDR2 FYNNEI come from the germline V gene. The CDR3 totals 13 residues. The germline V and J ends were trimmed by 7 bases and 7 bases, with 14 bases remaining between them. TCRdb's copy holds only in-frame clones and misses some; the assay was immunoSEQ multiplex PCR. The data contain around 330,000 clones, about 74% of them seen just once; the ten biggest clones take up about a tenth. The data belong to a study of shared clonotypes between healthy human individuals. Study overall: CD8 memory received one plate per donor, CD8 naive two, CD4 memory three and CD4 naive three.

V usage is TRBV2 and J usage is TRBJ1-5; a possible D gene is TRBD1 (6 bases). The source material was memory CD4+ T cells sorted from blood. Sample subset: CD45RA-negative fraction. The source is a man aged 30-40 years in good health. DNA for the CDR3: TGTGCCAGCACACAGGGAATGGGACAGCCCCAGCATTTT. It specifies CASTQGMGQPQHF.